These 21 T cell receptor beta chains came from one sample sequenced in a study of blood T cells in healthy people across ages. Alongside a J-beta primer mix, a sample-barcoded 5' primer served in a second PCR lasting roughly 6 to 12 cycles. A single record per CDR3 protein comes from TCRdb applying MiXCR to the 5' RACE reads. This table holds more than 700,000 distinct CDR3 sequences, 46% found once. The specimen was blood. The receptors here all came from a man aged 80 or over in good health.

This clonotype was picked up a small number of times. This chain links TRBV6-2 or TRBV6-3 with TRBJ2-7; 9 nucleotides match TRBD1. The CDR3 length is 17 residues. V lost 4 bases and J lost 7; bases outside the gene matches: 17. The germline CDR1 and CDR2 sequences are MNHEY and SVGEGT. The DNA for the CDR3 is TGTGCCAGCAGTTCCAACCGTTGGACAGGGGCCCTAGGTGAGCAGTACTTC. This encodes CASSSNRWTGALGEQYF.

This clonotype has only a few counts. The V call is TRBV19, the J call TRBJ1-2; D possibly corresponds to TRBD1 (5 bases). CDR3 length: 11 residues. V dropped 8 bases and J dropped 2 bases, with 6 bases sitting between them. CDR1 is LNHDA, CDR2 SQIVND, per germline (reference sequence). The CDR3: CASRDNYGYTF. In nucleotides, the CDR3 is TGTGCCAGTCGGGACAACTATGGCTACACCTTC.

This clonotype was seen a single time. CDR3 sequence reads: CATSDPQGWEQFF. As DNA, the CDR3 is TGTGCCACCAGTGACCCACAGGGATGGGAGCAGTTCTTC. The V and J genes are TRBV24-1 and TRBJ2-1, with D maybe TRBD1 (6 bases). Trimming removed 4 bases from V and 10 bases from J, with 13 bases in between. CDR3 length: 13 residues. Germline CDR1 and CDR2: KGHDR and SFDVKD.

V is TRBV2 and J is TRBJ2-3; D is undetermined. The germline V and J ends were trimmed by 3 bases and 4 bases, with 11 bases remaining between them. This CDR3 is built from 14 residues. Germline lookup yields CDR1 SNHLY and CDR2 FYNNEI. The CDR3 region has the DNA TGTGCCAGCAGTGAGGAACGGCTTCCAGATACGCAGTATTTT. It translates to CASSEERLPDTQYF.

CDR3 DNA sequence: TGTGCCAGCAGCGCCAGCCGGGACTGGAGTAACTATGGCTACACCTTC. This gives the protein CASSASRDWSNYGYTF. V usage is TRBV7-2 and J usage is TRBJ1-2; D might be TRBD1 (5 bases). Trimming pared 5 bases from V and 1 base from J, leaving 17 bases between. From germline, CDR1 is SGHTA and CDR2 FQGNSA. This CDR3 is 16 amino acids long.

This clonotype was detected ten times or more. DNA of the CDR3: TGTGCCAGCAGCTTAGGGAGCGGGAGGTACAATGAGCAGTTCTTC. Its protein product is CASSLGSGRYNEQFF. The V gene is TRBV7-2, the J gene TRBJ2-1; 9 bases match TRBD2. With 1 base clipped from V and 4 bases from J, the junction kept 2 bases outside the gene matches. CDR1 is SGHTA, CDR2 FQGNSA, per germline. The length of the CDR3 is 15 residues.

This chain connects TRBV5-1 to TRBJ1-1; TRBD1 is a possible D gene (6 bases). The CDR3 is 14 amino acids. Germline V CDR1 and CDR2: SGHRS, YFSETQ. The V gene lost 3 bases and the J gene lost 4 bases, with 13 bases spanning the gap. The CDR3 here is CASSSQGSVTEAFF. Written as DNA, the CDR3 is TGCGCCAGCAGCTCACAGGGTTCGGTCACTGAAGCTTTCTTT.

The V and J genes are TRBV7-2 and TRBJ2-7; unclear D gene. CDR1 and CDR2 from the germline V gene are SGHTA and FQGNSA. CDR3 size: 13 residues. Trimming pared 2 bases from V and 5 bases from J, leaving 10 bases between. CDR3 sequence (DNA): TGTGCCAGCAGCTTAAATCTGATCCACGAGCAGTACTTC. This sequence encodes CASSLNLIHEQYF. The whole variable domain, remainder taken from reference TRBV7-2 and TRBJ2-7, is GAGVSQSPSNKVTEKGKDVELRCDPISGHTALYWYRQSLGQGLEFLIYFQGNSAPDKSGLPSDRFSAERTGGSVSTLTIQRTQQEDSAVYLCASSLNLIHEQYFGPGTRLTVT.

This clonotype was found a few times. The J gene is TRBJ2-7, the V gene TRBV6-5; no definite D call. Trimming left V 5 bases short and J 4 bases short, with 15 bases between. This CDR3 is built from 14 residues. The germline gives CDR1 MNHEY, CDR2 SVGAGI. This chain's CDR3 is CASSPESAVYEQYF. The CDR3, as DNA: TGTGCCAGCAGTCCCGAGTCGGCCGTTTACGAGCAGTACTTC.

CDR3 nucleotide sequence: TGTGCCAGCAGCTTTCGACAGGGAATCGGTGAGCAGTACTTC. Its translation: CASSFRQGIGEQYF. The chain employs TRBV7-3 and TRBJ2-5; 7 bases fit TRBD1. Germline V gene lookup returns CDR1 SGHTA and CDR2 FQGTGA. CDR3 length equals 14 residues. Unmatched junction bases numbered 12, after V lost 3 bases and J lost 11 bases.

A word on this clonotype: A much larger clone is a single base away; this may be a read error. V usage is TRBV4-3 and J usage is TRBJ2-1; 10 bases are a match to TRBD2. The end of the DNA aligns better with TRBJ2-7, so the J call may be wrong. CDR3 length: 15 amino acids. Germline loops: CDR1 LGHNA, CDR2 YSLEER. CDR3 residues: CASSQGGTSDNEQYF. Written as DNA, the CDR3 is TGCGCCAGCAGCCAAGGGGGGACTAGCGACAATGAGCAGTACTTC.

The V gene is TRBV5-1, the J gene TRBJ2-5, with D tentatively TRBD2 (6 bases). Germline CDR1 is SGHRS and CDR2 is YFSETQ. The CDR3 sequence is 13 residues long. V was shortened by 3 bases and J by 5 bases, with 11 bases between the two germline ends. The CDR3 coding sequence is TGCGCCAGCAGCTCGGAGGGGATTGAGACCCAGTACTTC. This codes for CASSSEGIETQYF.

The chain uses TRBV3-1 and TRBJ2-1; 9 bases align to TRBD2. Losses at the gene ends were 3 bases for V and 8 bases for J; bases not matched to a gene: 5. Germline V gene sequence: CDR1 LGHDT, CDR2 YNNKEL (reference sequence). The CDR3 has 14 residues. DNA of the CDR3: TGTGCCAGCAGCCAGGGGACTAGCTGGGATGAGCAGTTCTTC. This gives the protein CASSQGTSWDEQFF.

The J gene is TRBJ2-3, the V gene TRBV10-3; the match to TRBD2 covers 8 bases. V lost 5 bases and J lost 1; bases outside the gene matches: 8. Per germline, CDR1 ENHRY and CDR2 SYGVKD. The CDR3 has 16 amino acids. The CDR3 loop is CAISPAAGGGTDTQYF. For the CDR3, the DNA is TGTGCCATCAGTCCAGCGGCGGGAGGAGGCACAGATACGCAGTATTTT.

The rearrangement uses TRBV9 and TRBJ1-4; tentatively, D is TRBD1 (6 bases). There are 13 residues in the CDR3. CDR1 is SGDLS and CDR2 is YYNGEE in the germline V gene. CDR3 protein: CTNSPGEREKLFF. CDR3 nucleotides: TGTACCAACTCACCAGGGGAACGAGAAAAACTGTTTTTT. Supplemented by reference TRBV9 and TRBJ1-4, the full variable domain reads DSGVTQTPKHLITATGQRVTLRCSPRSGDLSVYWYQQSLDQGLQFLIQYYNGEERAKGNILERFSAQQFPDLHSELNLSSLELGDSALYFCTNSPGEREKLFFGSGTQLSVL.

The CDR3 DNA is TGTGCCACCAGCAGAGATTTGACGCGGGAGGGTTCCTACAATGAGCAGTACTTC. Its translation is CATSRDLTREGSYNEQYF. The rearrangement joins TRBV15 to TRBJ2-1; 9 bases line up with TRBD2. The J call may be in error: the DNA end matches TRBJ2-7 better. The CDR3 has 18 residues. Germline-derived CDR1 and CDR2 are LNHNV and YYDKDF (reference sequence).

This clonotype was counted once. V is TRBV28 and J is TRBJ1-1; D is perhaps TRBD1 (6 bases). Trimming stripped 1 base from V and 4 bases from J, with 16 bases between. This CDR3 comprises 16 residues. Germline-derived CDR1 and CDR2 are MDHEN and SYDVKM. The CDR3 coding sequence is TGTGCCAGCAGTTTATCCGACAGGCGCAGGGTCACTGAAGCTTTCTTT. Translating gives CASSLSDRRRVTEAFF.

This clonotype has at least ten counts. The CDR3 region is CSAGVSGPSGGNEQFF. For the CDR3, the DNA is TGCAGTGCTGGGGTTTCCGGGCCTAGCGGGGGCAATGAGCAGTTCTTC. The chain is built from TRBV20-1 and TRBJ2-1; 10 nucleotides match TRBD2. Germline values: CDR1 DFQATT, CDR2 SNEGSKA (reference sequence). Unmatched junction bases numbered 13, after V lost 5 bases and J lost 6 bases. CDR3 length equals 16 residues.

The gene calls are TRBV12-3 or TRBV12-4 and TRBJ2-1, with unresolved D. This CDR3 has 14 amino acids. V lost 5 bases and J 9 bases, leaving 17 bases between the germline ends. CDR3 loop: CASSLQAVGGEQFF. CDR3 in DNA: TGTGCCAGCAGTCTCCAGGCTGTCGGCGGTGAGCAGTTCTTC.

This chain connects TRBV24-1 to TRBJ2-1; TRBD2 aligns across 14 bases. The CDR3 contains 16 residues. CDR1 and CDR2 (germline): KGHDR, SFDVKD. Trimming took 4 bases from V and 9 from J; bases not matched to a gene: 7. CDR3 sequence reads: CATSDRGTSGSSEQFF. Here the CDR3 DNA reads TGTGCCACCAGTGACCGAGGGACTAGCGGGAGTAGTGAGCAGTTCTTC.

This clonotype appeared a few times. The chain carries TRBV5-1 and TRBJ1-2; 7 bases fit TRBD1. Looked up from germline, CDR1 is SGHRS and CDR2 is YFSETQ. With V trimmed by 4 bases and J by 8 bases, 11 bases remained unmatched. The CDR3 is made up of 14 amino acids. The DNA for the CDR3 is TGCGCCAGCAGCAACTCAGGGGGAAAAGGAGGCTACACCTTC. Translating gives CASSNSGGKGGYTF.